This TCR beta chain was captured in a study of T cell changes during pregnancy in multiple sclerosis. Clones were sequenced by immunoSEQ multiplex PCR, and TCRdb holds only the in-frame ones, with some missing. This table holds just under 95,000 clones, about 92% found once. Between the trimmed V and J ends, which lost 5 bases and 2 bases, there was a span of 6 bases. Germline CDR1 reads MNHEY; CDR2 reads SVGAGI. The CDR3 runs to 12 residues. The input for sequencing was peripheral blood, taken in the first trimester of pregnancy. The chain has TRBV6-5 and TRBJ2-5, with a tentative D call TRBD1 (5 bases). The receptor comes from a female donor with multiple sclerosis, enrolled in a pregnancy study. Here the CDR3 DNA reads TGTGCCAGCAGTAACAGGCAAGAGACCCAGTACTTC. It translates to CASSNRQETQYF.